The clone carrying this T cell receptor (beta chain) was detected many times. This CDR3 contains 14 residues. V lost 4 bases to trimming and J lost 5 bases, with 13 bases between them. Per germline, CDR1 SGHAT and CDR2 FQDESV (reference sequence). This sample is drawn from a study of blood T cells in healthy people across ages. With a J-beta primer mix and a sample-barcoded 5' primer, a second PCR ran about 7 to 11 cycles. From the 5' RACE reads, TCRdb called clonotypes with MiXCR, one entry per CDR3 protein. The sample includes 800,000 to 950,000 distinct CDR3 sequences, about 28% of them seen just once. This same sample was also part of a study on T cells of mothers and their children. That work adds: No persistent microchimeric T cell clones were detected at 95 to 100 clones per million clonotypes sensitivity.

The sequence was collected from a woman in her thirties or forties in good health. The V and J genes are TRBV11-1 and TRBJ2-3, with D maybe TRBD1 (6 bases). Sequencing was performed on blood. The CDR3 spells CASSSPGHLDTQYF. The CDR3 nucleotides are TGTGCCAGCAGCTCGCCGGGACATCTAGATACGCAGTATTTT.